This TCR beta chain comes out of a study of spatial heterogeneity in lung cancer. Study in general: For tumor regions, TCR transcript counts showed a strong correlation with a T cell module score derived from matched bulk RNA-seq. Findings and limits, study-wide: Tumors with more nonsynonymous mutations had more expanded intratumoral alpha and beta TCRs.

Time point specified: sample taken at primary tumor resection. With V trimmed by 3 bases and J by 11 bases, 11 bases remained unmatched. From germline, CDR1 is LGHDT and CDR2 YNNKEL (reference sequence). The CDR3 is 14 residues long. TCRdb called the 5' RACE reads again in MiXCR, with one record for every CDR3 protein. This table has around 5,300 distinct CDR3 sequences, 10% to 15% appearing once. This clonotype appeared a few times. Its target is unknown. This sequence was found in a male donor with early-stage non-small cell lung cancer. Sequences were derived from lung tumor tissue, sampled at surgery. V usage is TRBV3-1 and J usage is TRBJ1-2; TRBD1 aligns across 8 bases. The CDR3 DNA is TGTGCCAGCAGCCACAGGGGGCTCCGCTCAGGGTACACCTTC. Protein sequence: CASSHRGLRSGYTF.